This T cell receptor (beta chain) comes out of a study of HIV-infected patients and healthy controls. Alpha and beta constant-region primers primed reverse transcription of around 0.5 ug RNA. Each of the alpha and beta chains got its own library through chain-specific third strand synthesis with indices. Ligation attached cDNA to a 5' RACE adapter that carried a random hexamer and SP2 site. The SP2 site served as the priming point for second strand synthesis. A single record per CDR3 protein comes from TCRdb applying MiXCR to the 5' RACE reads. The sample includes some 10,000 distinct CDR3 sequences, about 6.1% of them seen just once. Many counts were recorded for this clonotype. Whole blood was used without fractionation, so all unsorted peripheral T cells were included. J lost 4 bases, V lost 0 bases, and 5 bases had no gene match. The CDR3 totals 15 residues. The germline V gene encodes CDR1 SEHNR and CDR2 FQNEAQ (reference sequence).

Sequenced input: blood. The sequence was collected from an adult in good health. V usage is TRBV7-9 and J usage is TRBJ1-2, with 7 bases aligning to TRBD1. The CDR3, as DNA: TGTGCCAGCAGCTTAGCCGACAGGGCCGGCTATGGCTACACCTTC. The encoded protein is CASSLADRAGYGYTF.